This record concerns one TCR beta chain sequence. Its antigen is currently unknown. Produced via immunoSEQ multiplex PCR; TCRdb's table is partial and in-frame only. The sample shows 45,000 or so clones, roughly 96% of them seen only once. This sample is drawn from a study of T cells in tuberculosis. Study outcomes and limitations: Active tuberculosis patients had shorter CDR3-alpha; the beta difference was nonsignificant. Classification accuracy was 87% (AUROC 0.90) with the GMM-specific repertoire.

CDR1 LNHDA and CDR2 SQIVND come from the germline V gene (reference sequence). V lost 5 bases and J 2 bases, leaving 9 bases between the germline ends. This CDR3 contains 13 residues. Adolescents were screened for latent TB by skin test and IGRA. The sample taken for sequencing was PBMCs. The rearrangement joins TRBV19 to TRBJ1-1, with D perhaps TRBD1 (6 bases). The receptor was isolated from a donor aged 10-29 years with latent tuberculosis or without tuberculosis infection. This chain's CDR3 is CASSSQGNTEAFF. As DNA, the CDR3 is TGTGCCAGTAGTTCACAGGGAAACACTGAAGCTTTCTTT.